This entry describes one T cell receptor (beta chain). It was with random hexamers that 0.5 to 1 ug RNA was reverse transcribed. Across 54 Vbeta and 13 Jbeta, immunoSEQ multiplex PCR amplified TCR beta CDR3. MiXCR, applied by TCRdb to the immunoSEQ multiplex PCR reads, yields one record per CDR3 protein. Of about 300,000 distinct CDR3 sequences listed, 75% to 90% are singletons. This specimen comes from a study of CD8 T cells in Susac syndrome. Blood CD8+ and CD4+ T cells underwent high-throughput TCR beta sequencing. TEMRA cells were FACS-enriched and CD8+ and CD4+ T cells negatively isolated. The germline gives CDR1 MRHNA, CDR2 SNTAGT. The trim removed 2 bases at V and 7 bases at J, leaving 4 bases unmatched. The CDR3 length is 15 residues.

The chain is built from TRBV6-4 and TRBJ2-1; 11 bases are shared with TRBD2. The receptor comes from a human donor with multiple sclerosis. Sequenced sample: CD8+ T cells from PBMCs. CDR3 amino acids: CASSDTSGGGNEQFF. The CDR3 DNA follows: TGTGCCAGCAGTGACACTAGCGGGGGTGGGAATGAGCAGTTCTTC.